This T cell receptor beta chain was sequenced during a study of CD8+ T cells in alopecia areata. Findings and caveats of the study: When scalp samples are sequenced, resident alphabeta T cells of normal skin are also captured. Many expanded lesional clones persisted in scalp and blood during tofacitinib. Mice showed TCR sharing more clearly than patients did, possibly owing to HLA.

CDR3 length equals 15 residues. Trimming pared 5 bases from V and 0 bases from J, leaving 8 bases between. In germline, CDR1 is MNHNS, CDR2 SASEGT. Extracted RNA was reverse transcribed into cDNA, the sequencing template. The table came from immunoSEQ multiplex PCR; TCRdb's copy has only in-frame clones and leaves some out. The sample records about 220,000 clones, about 50% being singletons. A word on this clone: Its antigen is not identified.

Indicated treatment: oral pan-JAK inhibitor, 5-10 mg twice daily. This clonotype was obtained from a human donor with alopecia areata. The specimen comprised CD4+ T cells sorted from blood, sampled at week 4, from a patient treated with tofacitinib. The rearrangement links TRBV6-1 to TRBJ2-6, with D perhaps matching TRBD1 (6 bases). The CDR3 DNA sequence: TGTGCCAGCAGTCTACAGGGCTCTGGGGCCAACGTCCTGACTTTC. Protein: CASSLQGSGANVLTF.